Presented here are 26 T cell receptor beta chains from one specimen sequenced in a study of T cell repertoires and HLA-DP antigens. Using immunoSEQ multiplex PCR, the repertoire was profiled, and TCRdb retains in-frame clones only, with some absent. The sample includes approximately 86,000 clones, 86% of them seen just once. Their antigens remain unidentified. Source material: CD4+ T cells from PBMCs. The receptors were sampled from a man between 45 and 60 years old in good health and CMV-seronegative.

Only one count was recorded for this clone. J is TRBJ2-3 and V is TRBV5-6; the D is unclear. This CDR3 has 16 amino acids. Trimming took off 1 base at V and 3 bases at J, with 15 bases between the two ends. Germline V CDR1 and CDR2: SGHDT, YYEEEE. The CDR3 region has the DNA TGTGCCAGCAGCTTGTTTGTCCGCCAAGAGACAGATACGCAGTATTTT. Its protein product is CASSLFVRQETDTQYF.

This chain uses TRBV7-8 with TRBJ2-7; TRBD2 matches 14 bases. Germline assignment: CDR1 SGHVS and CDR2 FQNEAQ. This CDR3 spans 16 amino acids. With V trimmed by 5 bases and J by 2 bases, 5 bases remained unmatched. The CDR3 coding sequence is TGTGCCAGCAGCATCCCGGGACTAGCGGGAGCCTACGAGCAGTACTTC. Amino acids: CASSIPGLAGAYEQYF.

The CDR3 loop is CATRTSGRAWVGADTQYF. DNA for the CDR3: TGTGCCACCCGGACTAGCGGGAGGGCCTGGGTGGGAGCAGATACGCAGTATTTT. The chain joins TRBV27 to TRBJ2-3; 15 bases line up with TRBD2. Trimming took 10 bases from V and 4 from J; bases not matched to a gene: 15. CDR1 and CDR2 (germline): MNHEY, SMNVEV (reference sequence). This CDR3 comprises 18 residues.

Here the CDR3 reads CASSLRRVNQPQHF. CDR3 nucleotide sequence: TGTGCCAGCAGTTTACGCAGGGTCAATCAGCCCCAGCATTTT. The rearrangement joins TRBV28 to TRBJ1-5, with TRBD1 as a possible D gene (5 bases). There are 14 residues in the CDR3. Germline V gene lookup returns CDR1 MDHEN and CDR2 SYDVKM. The ends were cut back, 2 bases at V and 3 bases at J, with 8 bases in the middle.

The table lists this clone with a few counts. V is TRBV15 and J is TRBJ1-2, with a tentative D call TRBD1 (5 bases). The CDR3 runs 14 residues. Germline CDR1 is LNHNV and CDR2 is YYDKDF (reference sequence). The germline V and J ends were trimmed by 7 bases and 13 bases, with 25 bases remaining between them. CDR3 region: CATTLSGPRVRPTF. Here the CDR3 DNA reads TGTGCCACCACCCTATCGGGACCCAGGGTTAGACCCACCTTC.

CDR3 residues: CAWSGSPGPTNYGYTF. The CDR3 coding sequence is TGTGCCTGGAGTGGCTCCCCCGGACCGACTAACTATGGCTACACCTTC. The chain recombines TRBV30 with TRBJ1-2; no clear D. V was cut by 1 base and J by 0 bases, with 15 bases left in between. The CDR3 runs to 16 residues. Per germline, CDR1 GTSNPN and CDR2 SVGIG (reference sequence). The full variable domain, in which reference TRBV30 and TRBJ1-2 provide the parts outside the CDR3, is SQTIHQWPATLVQPVGSPLSLECTVEGTSNPNLYWYRQAAGRGLQLLFYSVGIGQISSEVPQNLSASRPQDRQFILSSKKLLLSDSGFYLCAWSGSPGPTNYGYTFGSGTRLTVV.

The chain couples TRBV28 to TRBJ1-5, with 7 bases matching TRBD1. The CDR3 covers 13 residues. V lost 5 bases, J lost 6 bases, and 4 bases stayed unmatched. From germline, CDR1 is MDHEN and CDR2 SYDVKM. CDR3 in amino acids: CASSPTGTQPQHF. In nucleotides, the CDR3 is TGTGCCAGCAGTCCGACAGGGACTCAGCCCCAGCATTTT.

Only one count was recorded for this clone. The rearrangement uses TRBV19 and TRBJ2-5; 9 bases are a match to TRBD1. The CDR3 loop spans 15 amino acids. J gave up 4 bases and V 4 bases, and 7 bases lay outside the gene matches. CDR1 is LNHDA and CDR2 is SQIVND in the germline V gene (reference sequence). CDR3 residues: CASSRGQGMRETQYF. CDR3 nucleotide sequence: TGTGCCAGTAGTAGAGGACAGGGGATGAGAGAGACCCAGTACTTC.

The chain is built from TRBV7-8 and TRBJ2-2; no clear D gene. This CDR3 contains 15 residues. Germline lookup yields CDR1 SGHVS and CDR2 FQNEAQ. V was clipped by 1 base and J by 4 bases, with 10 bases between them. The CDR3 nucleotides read TGTGCCAGCAGCTTAGACCGGCTGCCCACCGGGGAGCTGTTTTTT. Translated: CASSLDRLPTGELFF.

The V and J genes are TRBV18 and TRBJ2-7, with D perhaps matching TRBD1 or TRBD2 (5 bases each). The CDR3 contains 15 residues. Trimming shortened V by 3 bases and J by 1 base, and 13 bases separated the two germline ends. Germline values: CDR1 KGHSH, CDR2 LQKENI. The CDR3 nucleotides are TGTGCCAGCTCACCTGAGGGCAGGGAATCCTACGAGCAGTACTTC. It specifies CASSPEGRESYEQYF.

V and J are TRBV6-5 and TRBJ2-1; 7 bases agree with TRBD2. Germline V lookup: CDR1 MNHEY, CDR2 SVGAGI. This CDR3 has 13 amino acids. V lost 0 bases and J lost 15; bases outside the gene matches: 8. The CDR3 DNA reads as TGTGCCAGCAGTTACTCGATCGGCCTAGCGGTGTTCTTC. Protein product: CASSYSIGLAVFF.

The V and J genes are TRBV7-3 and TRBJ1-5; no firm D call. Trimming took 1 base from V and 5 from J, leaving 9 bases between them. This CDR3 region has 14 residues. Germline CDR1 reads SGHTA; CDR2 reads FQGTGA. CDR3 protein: CASSLNRRDQPQHF. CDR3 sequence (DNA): TGTGCCAGCAGCTTAAATAGAAGAGATCAGCCCCAGCATTTT.

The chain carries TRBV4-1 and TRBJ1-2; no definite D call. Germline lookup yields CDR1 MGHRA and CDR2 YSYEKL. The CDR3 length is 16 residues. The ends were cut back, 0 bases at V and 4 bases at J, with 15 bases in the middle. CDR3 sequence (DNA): TGCGCCAGCAGCCAAGAGCGGGGTAGGGTTGGCTATGGCTACACCTTC. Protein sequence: CASSQERGRVGYGYTF.

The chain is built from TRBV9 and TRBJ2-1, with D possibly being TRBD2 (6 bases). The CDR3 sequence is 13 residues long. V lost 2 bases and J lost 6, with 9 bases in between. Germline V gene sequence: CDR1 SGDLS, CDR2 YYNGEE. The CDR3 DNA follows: TGTGCCAGCAGCGTCGGGACTGTCAATGAGCAGTTCTTC. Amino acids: CASSVGTVNEQFF.

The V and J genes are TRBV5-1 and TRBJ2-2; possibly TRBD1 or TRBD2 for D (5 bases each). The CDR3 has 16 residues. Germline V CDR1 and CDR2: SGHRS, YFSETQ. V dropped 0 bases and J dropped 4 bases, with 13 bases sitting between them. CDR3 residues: CASSLAQGDGTGELFF. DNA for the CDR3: TGCGCCAGCAGCTTGGCCCAAGGGGACGGCACCGGGGAGCTGTTTTTT.

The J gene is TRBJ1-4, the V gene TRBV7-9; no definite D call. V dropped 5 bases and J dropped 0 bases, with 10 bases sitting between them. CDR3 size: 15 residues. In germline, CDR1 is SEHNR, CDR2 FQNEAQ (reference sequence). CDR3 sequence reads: CASSKLGTTNEKLFF. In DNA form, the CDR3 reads TGTGCCAGCAGCAAACTAGGGACAACTAATGAAAAACTGTTTTTT.

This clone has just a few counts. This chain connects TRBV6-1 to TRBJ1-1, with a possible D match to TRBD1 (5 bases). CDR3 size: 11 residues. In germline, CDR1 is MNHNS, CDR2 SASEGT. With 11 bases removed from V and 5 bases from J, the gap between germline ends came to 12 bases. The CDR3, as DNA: TGTGCCGTTAGAGGACAAACTGAAGCTTTCTTT. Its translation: CAVRGQTEAFF.

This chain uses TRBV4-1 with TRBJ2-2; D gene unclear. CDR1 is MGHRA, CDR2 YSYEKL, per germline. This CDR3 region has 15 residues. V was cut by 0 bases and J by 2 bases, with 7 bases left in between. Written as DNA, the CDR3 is TGCGCCAGCAGCCAAGAGGCCGGTAACACCGGGGAGCTGTTTTTT. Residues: CASSQEAGNTGELFF.

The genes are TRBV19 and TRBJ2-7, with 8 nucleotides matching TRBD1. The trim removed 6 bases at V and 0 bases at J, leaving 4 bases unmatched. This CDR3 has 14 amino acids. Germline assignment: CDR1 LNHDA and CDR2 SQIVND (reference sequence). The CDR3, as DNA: TGTGCCAGTAGGGGGACAGGACTCTCCTACGAGCAGTACTTC. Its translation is CASRGTGLSYEQYF.

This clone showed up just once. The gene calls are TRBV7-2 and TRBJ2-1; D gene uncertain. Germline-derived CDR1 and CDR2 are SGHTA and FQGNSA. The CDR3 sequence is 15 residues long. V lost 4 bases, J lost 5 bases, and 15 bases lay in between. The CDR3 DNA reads TGTGCCAGCAGCTCGTCTATAGGGTCCGACAATGAGCAGTTCTTC. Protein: CASSSSIGSDNEQFF.

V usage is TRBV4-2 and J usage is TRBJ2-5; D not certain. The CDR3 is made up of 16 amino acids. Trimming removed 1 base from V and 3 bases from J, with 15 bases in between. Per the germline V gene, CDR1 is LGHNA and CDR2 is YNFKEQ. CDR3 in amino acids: CASSQGDRSGKETQYF. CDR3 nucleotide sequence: TGTGCCAGCAGCCAAGGTGATAGATCGGGCAAAGAGACCCAGTACTTC.

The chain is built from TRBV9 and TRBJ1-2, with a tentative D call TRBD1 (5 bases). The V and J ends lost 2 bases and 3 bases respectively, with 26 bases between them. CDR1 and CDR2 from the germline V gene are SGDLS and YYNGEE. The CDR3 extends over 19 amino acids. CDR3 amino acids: CASSVGGTGRVADHYGYTF. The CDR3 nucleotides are TGTGCCAGCAGCGTGGGGGGGACGGGACGTGTGGCAGACCACTATGGCTACACCTTC.

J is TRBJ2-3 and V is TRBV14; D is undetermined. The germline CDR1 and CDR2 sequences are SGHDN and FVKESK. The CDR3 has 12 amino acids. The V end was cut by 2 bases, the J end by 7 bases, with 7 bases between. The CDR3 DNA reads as TGTGCCAGCAGCCAAATCATGAATACGCAGTATTTT. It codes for CASSQIMNTQYF.

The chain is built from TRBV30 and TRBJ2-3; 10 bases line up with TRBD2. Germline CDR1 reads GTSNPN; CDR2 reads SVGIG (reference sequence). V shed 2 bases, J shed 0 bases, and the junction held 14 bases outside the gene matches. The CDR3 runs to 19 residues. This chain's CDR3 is CAWSPVAGGGSSSTDTQYF. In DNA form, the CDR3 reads TGTGCCTGGAGTCCAGTAGCGGGGGGCGGGAGCTCTAGCACAGATACGCAGTATTTT.

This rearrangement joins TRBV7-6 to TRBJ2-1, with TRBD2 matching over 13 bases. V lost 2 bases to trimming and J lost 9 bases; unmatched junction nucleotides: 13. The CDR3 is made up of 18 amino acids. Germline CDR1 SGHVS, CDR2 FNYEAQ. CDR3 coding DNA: TGTGCCAGCAGCTTAAGGACCGGGACTAGCGGGATGGGGATTGAGCAGTTCTTC. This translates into CASSLRTGTSGMGIEQFF.

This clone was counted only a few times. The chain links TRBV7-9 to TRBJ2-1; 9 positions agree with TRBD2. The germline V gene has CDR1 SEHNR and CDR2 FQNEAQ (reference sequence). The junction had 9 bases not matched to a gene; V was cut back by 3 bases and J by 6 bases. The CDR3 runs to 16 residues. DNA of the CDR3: TGTGCCAGCAGCTTCAACCTCATAGCGGGAGCCAATGAGCAGTTCTTC. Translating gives CASSFNLIAGANEQFF.